Presented here are 19 T cell receptor beta chains from one specimen sequenced in a study of beta chain features in type 1 diabetes. Every isolated RNA sample was fully reverse transcribed, so sequencing captured expressed TCRB transcripts. Measured with immunoSEQ multiplex PCR; TCRdb has only the in-frame clones, and not every one. The sample shows about 200,000 clones, about a tenth of them seen only once. What was sequenced was central memory CD4+ T cells from blood. Receptors originate from a man in his late teens or twenties in good health.

This clone was detected a few times. The chain uses TRBV5-4 and TRBJ2-6; D gene uncertain. Looked up from germline, CDR1 is SGHNT and CDR2 is YYREEE (reference sequence). V dropped 4 bases and J dropped 4 bases, with 15 bases sitting between them. This CDR3 is built from 16 residues. This CDR3 reads CASSQQAGPGANVLTF. The DNA of the CDR3 is TGTGCCAGCAGCCAGCAAGCAGGTCCCGGGGCCAACGTCCTGACTTTC.

Concerning this clone itself: Just one base apart from a much larger clone, this may be a read error. This rearrangement joins TRBV9 to TRBJ2-1; 10 bases match TRBD2. Germline lookup yields CDR1 SGDLS and CDR2 YYNGEE. The CDR3 consists of 15 residues. V was pared by 3 bases and J by 8 bases, with 8 bases of the junction left unmatched. CDR3 DNA sequence: TGTGCCAGCAGCGGAGGGGGACTAGCGATTGATGAGCAGTTCTTC. It encodes CASSGGGLAIDEQFF.

This clone was seen at least ten times. V usage is TRBV30 and J usage is TRBJ2-1, with no clear D. Germline loops: CDR1 GTSNPN, CDR2 SVGIG (reference sequence). V was pared by 5 bases and J by 7 bases, with 15 bases between. The CDR3 runs 13 residues. DNA for the CDR3: TGTGCCTGGGGCGTCGAGGCGAGAAATGAGCAGTTCTTC. Its translation: CAWGVEARNEQFF. Full variable domain (rest looked up from reference TRBV30 and TRBJ2-1): SQTIHQWPATLVQPVGSPLSLECTVEGTSNPNLYWYRQAAGRGLQLLFYSVGIGQISSEVPQNLSASRPQDRQFILSSKKLLLSDSGFYLCAWGVEARNEQFFGPGTRLTVL.

There are a few counts of this clone. The rearrangement joins TRBV5-4 to TRBJ2-5, with TRBD2 matching 8 bases. The ends lost 6 bases at V and 3 bases at J; junction bases unmatched: 16. This CDR3 is built from 17 residues. Germline values: CDR1 SGHNT, CDR2 YYREEE (reference sequence). CDR3 sequence reads: CASTNLWSGSWEETQYF. CDR3 bases: TGTGCCAGCACGAACCTCTGGAGCGGGAGTTGGGAAGAGACCCAGTACTTC.

In this sample, this clone turned up a few times. V gene TRBV21-1 combines with J gene TRBJ2-7; the D call TRBD2 from the table was never checked on the DNA. TRBV21-1 is a known pseudogene. The CDR3 has 14 amino acids. CDR3 sequence (DNA): TGTGCCAGCAGGGCCGGACTAGCGTGCTACGAGCAGTACTTC. This sequence encodes CASRAGLACYEQYF.

In this sample, this clone turned up a few times. The chain is built from TRBV5-1 and TRBJ2-7, with D perhaps being TRBD1 or TRBD2 (5 bases each). Germline lookup yields CDR1 SGHRS and CDR2 YFSETQ. The CDR3 has 18 amino acids. V was clipped by 5 bases and J by 2 bases, with 26 bases between them. CDR3 residues: CASSSYPTSGRSPYEQYF. The CDR3 DNA follows: TGCGCCAGCAGTTCTTACCCCACGTCGGGACGGAGCCCCTACGAGCAGTACTTC.

In its sample, this clone was seen a few times. The chain couples TRBV18 to TRBJ2-1; D possibly corresponds to TRBD1 (5 bases). CDR1 KGHSH and CDR2 LQKENI come from the germline V gene. The CDR3 totals 13 residues. V was trimmed by 3 bases and J by 12 bases, leaving 15 bases between them. The CDR3 DNA reads TGTGCCAGCTCACCCACTAAGGGGCAGGGGCAGTTCTTC. Its protein is CASSPTKGQGQFF.

The chain links TRBV6-6 to TRBJ2-6, with TRBD1 as a possible D gene (6 bases). The germline gives CDR1 MNHNY, CDR2 SVGAGI (reference sequence). The CDR3 has 15 amino acids. The V and J ends lost 5 bases and 0 bases respectively, with 8 bases between them. CDR3 DNA sequence: TGTGCCAGCAGTCAACAGGGCTCTGGGGCCAACGTCCTGACTTTC. It codes for CASSQQGSGANVLTF.

This clone was counted only a few times. This chain links TRBV29-1 with TRBJ2-3, with D perhaps matching TRBD1 (5 bases). CDR1 and CDR2 (germline): SQVTM, ANQGSEA. Trimming left V 7 bases short and J 4 bases short, with 18 bases between. There are 14 residues in the CDR3. CDR3 sequence: CSASREPPPDTQYF. CDR3 DNA sequence: TGCAGCGCCTCCAGGGAACCCCCTCCAGATACGCAGTATTTT.

This chain links TRBV2 with TRBJ2-3; unclear D gene. The CDR3 consists of 13 residues. From germline, CDR1 is SNHLY and CDR2 FYNNEI. CDR3 coding DNA: TGTGCTGGGGTTCAGGCGAGCACAGATACGCAGTATTTT. Its translation is CAGVQASTDTQYF.

A few counts support this clone. V usage is TRBV21-1 and J usage is TRBJ2-7; the listed D gene, TRBD1, was not tested against the DNA. TRBV21-1 is recorded as a pseudogene. CDR3 length equals 13 residues. The CDR3 protein is CASSNAGDYEQYF. The CDR3 bases are TGTGCCAGCAGCAACGCAGGGGACTACGAGCAGTACTTC.

This chain links TRBV7-2 with TRBJ2-1; TRBD2 aligns across 7 bases. The germline V gene has CDR1 SGHTA and CDR2 FQGNSA. This CDR3 has 16 amino acids. Trimming cost V 5 bases and J 0 bases; bases outside gene matches: 7. The CDR3 reads CASSTTSVSSYNEQFF. The CDR3 DNA reads TGTGCCAGCAGCACTACTAGCGTAAGCTCCTACAATGAGCAGTTCTTC.

The chain has TRBV25-1 and TRBJ1-3, with a tentative D call TRBD1 (6 bases). The CDR3 spans 15 residues. Germline CDR1 is MGHDK and CDR2 is SYGVNS. V was trimmed by 2 bases and J by 0 bases, leaving 8 bases between them. The CDR3 DNA sequence: TGTGCCAGCAGTGAAGCGGGGGCCTCTGGAAACACCATATATTTT. As protein: CASSEAGASGNTIYF.

The chain employs TRBV7-9 and TRBJ2-7, with D hard to call. Trimming removed 3 bases from V and 10 bases from J, with 13 bases in between. CDR1 SEHNR and CDR2 FQNEAQ come from the germline V gene (reference sequence). CDR3 size: 12 residues. CDR3 DNA: TGTGCCAGCAGCTTTCCGGGCTACTACCAGTACTTC. This sequence encodes CASSFPGYYQYF.

This clone was counted a few times. This chain joins TRBV5-1 and TRBJ2-2; D call uncertain. V was trimmed by 0 bases and J by 7 bases, leaving 4 bases between them. CDR1 is SGHRS and CDR2 is YFSETQ in the germline V gene. CDR3 size: 12 residues. CDR3 sequence (DNA): TGCGCCAGCAGCTTGGAGGGCGGGGAGCTGTTTTTT. Its protein is CASSLEGGELFF.

V is TRBV4-2 and J is TRBJ2-2; D is unresolved. V dropped 3 bases and J dropped 7 bases, with 9 bases sitting between them. The CDR3 loop spans 13 amino acids. Germline CDR1 is LGHNA and CDR2 is YNFKEQ. The CDR3 loop is CASSHPFDGELFF. The CDR3 DNA reads TGTGCCAGCAGCCATCCCTTCGACGGGGAGCTGTTTTTT.

The J gene is TRBJ2-1, the V gene TRBV5-1, with 11 bases matching TRBD2. Per the germline V gene, CDR1 is SGHRS and CDR2 is YFSETQ. The CDR3 consists of 15 residues. The junction had 11 bases not matched to a gene; V was cut back by 5 bases and J by 10 bases. The CDR3 sequence: CASRRTGTSGEEQFF. CDR3 bases: TGCGCCAGCAGACGAACCGGGACTAGCGGAGAAGAGCAGTTCTTC.

The J gene is TRBJ2-6, the V gene TRBV7-9; D perhaps matches TRBD2 (6 bases). Trimming took off 1 base at V and 0 bases at J, with 7 bases between the two ends. CDR3 length equals 16 residues. Germline-derived CDR1 and CDR2 are SEHNR and FQNEAQ (reference sequence). In DNA, the CDR3 is TGTGCCAGCAGCTTAGTCGGGAGCTCTGGGGCCAACGTCCTGACTTTC. This encodes CASSLVGSSGANVLTF.

The chain uses TRBV29-1 and TRBJ2-1, with TRBD2 matching over 7 bases. The J segment lost 9 bases and the V segment lost 6 bases, leaving 5 bases of the junction unmatched. This CDR3 region has 11 residues. Germline CDR1 reads SQVTM; CDR2 reads ANQGSEA. CDR3 DNA: TGCAGCGTCAAGCGGGGAGGTGAGCAGTTCTTC. Its translation is CSVKRGGEQFF.